This T cell receptor beta chain was sequenced for a study of blood T cell repertoires in COVID-19. Study-level background: Donors in the United States, Italy and Spain gave samples during acute or convalescent COVID-19.

Here immunoSEQ multiplex PCR was the method, and the copy in TCRdb shows in-frame clones only, minus some. The sample has 200,000 or so clones, over 80% seen once. Material: peripheral blood. This TCR was recovered from a man aged 55 to 69 with COVID-19, enrolled during active disease.

As DNA, the CDR3 is TGTGCCAGCAGTTTAACTAGCGGAGTGTACAATGAGCAGTTCTTC. Translating gives CASSLTSGVYNEQFF. The genes are TRBV6-5 and TRBJ2-1; 8 bases fit TRBD2. CDR1 is MNHEY and CDR2 is SVGAGI in the germline V gene. The CDR3 spans 15 residues. The V and J ends lost 4 bases and 4 bases, in that order; junction bases with no gene match: 6.